This T cell receptor (beta chain) appears in the sequencing data of a study of cytomegalovirus exposure and HLA in healthy donors. Study-wide points: The study designated roughly 160 TCR beta chains cytomegalovirus-associated. High sensitivity and specificity were reportedly achieved when the classifier diagnosed cytomegalovirus status. In terms of immune exposure information, only CMV serostatus was available.

Germline V gene lookup returns CDR1 SQVTM and CDR2 ANQGSEA. Trimming stripped 7 bases from V and 0 bases from J, with 7 bases between. This CDR3 is built from 12 residues. The donors, nominally healthy at sampling, likely had unrecorded immune exposures. Points on this clone: What it recognizes is unknown.

It was with 60 Vbeta and 13 Jbeta primers that the PCR ran. Method: immunoSEQ multiplex PCR; TCRdb's copy keeps in-frame clones and lacks some. The table lists about 190,000 clones, around 75% of them singletons, with around 1.5% in the top ten. The sample comprised PBMCs. V and J are TRBV29-1 and TRBJ2-1; D unclear. This clonotype originated in a woman aged 50 to 60 in good health and CMV-seronegative. The CDR3 reads CSASYSYNEQFF. CDR3 DNA sequence: TGCAGCGCCTCCTACTCCTACAATGAGCAGTTCTTC.